This TCR beta chain was retrieved from a study of T cells expressing NK-cell markers. TCR beta cDNA was generated via 5'RACE template switching incorporating UMIs. TCRdb reprocessed the 5' RACE reads, keeping one entry per CDR3 protein, no DNA. Seen in this sample are about 390,000 distinct CDR3 sequences; the ten most common clones hold approximately 12%. With respect to this clonotype: Antigen specificity is unknown.

Study outcomes and limitations: Of the CD8+ T cell pool in more than 5 donors, about 1.0-8% was accounted for by dominant NKG2C+ clonotypes. In several donors, dominant clonotypes made up about 25-60.1% of CD3+CD56-NKG2C+ cells. Certain NKG2C+ T cell clones were expanded, and their HCMV specificity remained unclear.

Germline V gene sequence: CDR1 LGHDT, CDR2 YNNKEL (reference sequence). The CDR3 runs 11 residues. This clonotype was obtained from a woman aged 50 to 60 in good health. This chain uses TRBV3-1 with TRBJ2-7. The sample taken for sequencing was blood T cells: a sorted CD56 or NKG2C T cell subset, CD4+ or CD8+ T cells, or bulk PBMC T cells (not recorded which). CDR3 loop: CASSQGDEQYF.